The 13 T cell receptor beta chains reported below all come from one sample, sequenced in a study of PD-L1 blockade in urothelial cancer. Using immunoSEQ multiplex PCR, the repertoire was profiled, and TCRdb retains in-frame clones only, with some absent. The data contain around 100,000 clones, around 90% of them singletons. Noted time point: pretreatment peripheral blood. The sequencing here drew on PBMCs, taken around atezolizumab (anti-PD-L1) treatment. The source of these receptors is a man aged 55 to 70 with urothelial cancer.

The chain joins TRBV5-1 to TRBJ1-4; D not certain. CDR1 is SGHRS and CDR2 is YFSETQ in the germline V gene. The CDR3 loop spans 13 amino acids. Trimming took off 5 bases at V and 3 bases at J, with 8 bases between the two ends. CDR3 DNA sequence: TGCGCCAGCAGGGCAGTATCTAATGAAAAACTGTTTTTT. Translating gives CASRAVSNEKLFF.

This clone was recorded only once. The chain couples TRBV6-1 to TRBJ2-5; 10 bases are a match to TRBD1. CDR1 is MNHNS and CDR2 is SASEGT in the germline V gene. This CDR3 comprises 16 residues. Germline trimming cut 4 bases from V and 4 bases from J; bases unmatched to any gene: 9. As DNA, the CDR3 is TGTGCCAGCAGTGGCCGGGACAGGGGATTGACAGAGACCCAGTACTTC. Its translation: CASSGRDRGLTETQYF.

CDR3 DNA: TGTGCCAGCAGCCCTACAGAAATGAACACTGAAGCTTTCTTT. Translating it yields CASSPTEMNTEAFF. The gene calls are TRBV11-2 and TRBJ1-1, with unresolved D. CDR3 size: 14 residues. The germline V and J ends were trimmed by 5 bases and 0 bases, with 10 bases remaining between them. The germline CDR1 and CDR2 sequences are SGHAT and FQNNGV. Filled out from reference TRBV11-2 and TRBJ1-1, the complete variable domain reads EAGVAQSPRYKIIEKRQSVAFWCNPISGHATLYWYQQILGQGPKLLIQFQNNGVVDDSQLPKDRFSAERLKGVDSTLKIQPAKLEDSAVYLCASSPTEMNTEAFFGQGTRLTVV.

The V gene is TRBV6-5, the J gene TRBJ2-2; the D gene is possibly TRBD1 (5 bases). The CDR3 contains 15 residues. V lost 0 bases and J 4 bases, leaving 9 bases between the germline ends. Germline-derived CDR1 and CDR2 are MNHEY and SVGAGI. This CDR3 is CASSYSGRPTGELFF. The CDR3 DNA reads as TGTGCCAGCAGTTACTCGGGGCGTCCCACCGGGGAGCTGTTTTTT.

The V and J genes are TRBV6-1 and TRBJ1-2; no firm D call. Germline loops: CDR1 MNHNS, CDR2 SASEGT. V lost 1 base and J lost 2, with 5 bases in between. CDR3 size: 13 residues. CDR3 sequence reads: CASSEDRNYGYTF. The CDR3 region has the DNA TGTGCCAGCAGTGAAGACAGAAACTATGGCTACACCTTC.

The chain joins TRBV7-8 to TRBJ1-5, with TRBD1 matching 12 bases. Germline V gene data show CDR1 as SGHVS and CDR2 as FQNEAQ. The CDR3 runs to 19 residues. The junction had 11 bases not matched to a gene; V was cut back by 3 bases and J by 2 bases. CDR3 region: CASSFTGTGGAGGNQPQHF. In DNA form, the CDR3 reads TGTGCCAGCAGCTTTACCGGGACAGGGGGCGCCGGGGGCAATCAGCCCCAGCATTTT.

The CDR3 reads CASSERAPEGARGYTF. Written as DNA, the CDR3 is TGTGCCAGCAGTGAACGGGCCCCCGAGGGGGCGAGGGGCTACACCTTC. J is TRBJ1-2 and V is TRBV6-1; 7 positions match TRBD1. Per germline, CDR1 MNHNS and CDR2 SASEGT. The CDR3 has 16 residues. Germline trimming cut 2 bases from V and 8 bases from J; bases unmatched to any gene: 14.

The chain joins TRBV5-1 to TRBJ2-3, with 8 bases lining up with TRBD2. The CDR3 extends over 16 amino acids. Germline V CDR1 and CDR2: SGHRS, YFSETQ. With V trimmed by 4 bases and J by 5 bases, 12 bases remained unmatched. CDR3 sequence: CASSLATSVGKDTQYF. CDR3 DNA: TGCGCCAGCAGCCTAGCGACTAGCGTTGGGAAAGATACGCAGTATTTT.

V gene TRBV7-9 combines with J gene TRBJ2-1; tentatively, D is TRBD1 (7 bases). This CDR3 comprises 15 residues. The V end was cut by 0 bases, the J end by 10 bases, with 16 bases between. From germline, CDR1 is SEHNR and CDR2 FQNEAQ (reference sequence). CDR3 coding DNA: TGTGCCAGCAGCTTAGCTGGTCAGGGGGGAGAGGAGCAGTTCTTC. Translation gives CASSLAGQGGEEQFF.

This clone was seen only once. The DNA for the CDR3 is TGTGCCAGCAGCCCTGGACAGTTAACAGATACGCAGTATTTT. This gives the protein CASSPGQLTDTQYF. The chain carries TRBV7-2 and TRBJ2-3; D possibly corresponds to TRBD1 (6 bases). This CDR3 comprises 14 residues. With 5 bases removed from V and 3 bases from J, the gap between germline ends came to 12 bases. Germline CDR1 and CDR2: SGHTA and FQGNSA.

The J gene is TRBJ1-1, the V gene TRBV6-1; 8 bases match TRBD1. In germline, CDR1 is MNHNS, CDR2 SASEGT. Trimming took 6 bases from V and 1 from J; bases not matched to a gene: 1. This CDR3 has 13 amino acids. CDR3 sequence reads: CASSGQGNTEAFF. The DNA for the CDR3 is TGTGCCAGCAGCGGACAGGGGAACACTGAAGCTTTCTTT.

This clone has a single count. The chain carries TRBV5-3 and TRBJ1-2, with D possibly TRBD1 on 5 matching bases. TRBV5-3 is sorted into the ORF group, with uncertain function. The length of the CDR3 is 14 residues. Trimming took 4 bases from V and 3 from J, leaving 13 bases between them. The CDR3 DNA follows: TGTGCCAGAAGCCTTTTGGGAGGGGACTATGGCTACACCTTC. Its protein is CARSLLGGDYGYTF.

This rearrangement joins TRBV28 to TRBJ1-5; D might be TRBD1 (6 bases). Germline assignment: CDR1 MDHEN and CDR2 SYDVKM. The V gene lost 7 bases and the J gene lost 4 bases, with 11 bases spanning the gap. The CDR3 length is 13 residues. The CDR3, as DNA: TGTGCCAGCATTACAGGGTCGAATCAGCCCCAGCATTTT. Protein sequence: CASITGSNQPQHF. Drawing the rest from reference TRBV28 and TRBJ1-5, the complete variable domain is DVKVTQSSRYLVKRTGEKVFLECVQDMDHENMFWYRQDPGLGLRLIYFSYDVKMKEKGDIPEGYSVSREKKERFSLILESASTNQTSMYLCASITGSNQPQHFGDGTRLSIL.